Listed here are 15 T cell receptor beta chains from one sample, sequenced in a study of OX40 agonist ivuxolimab in advanced cancers. TCRdb keeps only in-frame clones here, not all; method: immunoSEQ multiplex PCR. The sample lists around 40,000 clones; roughly 80% were seen once. Sequencing was performed on CD4+ or CD8+ T cells sorted from blood, taken in a trial of the OX40 agonist ivuxolimab. Every receptor here comes from an adult with an advanced solid tumor such as melanoma, head and neck, liver or kidney cancer.

The V and J genes are TRBV5-6 and TRBJ2-3, with D hard to call. Germline V lookup: CDR1 SGHDT, CDR2 YYEEEE. This CDR3 has 13 residues. Trimming pared 0 bases from V and 9 bases from J, leaving 11 bases between. The CDR3 bases are TGTGCCAGCAGCTTGGAGGTAAAGAGCACGCAGTATTTT. Protein: CASSLEVKSTQYF.

The chain recombines TRBV4-1 with TRBJ2-5, with D unclear. V dropped 0 bases and J dropped 5 bases, with 13 bases sitting between them. The CDR3 has 15 amino acids. Germline CDR1 is MGHRA and CDR2 is YSYEKL. The CDR3 nucleotides are TGCGCCAGCAGCCAAGACATGGGTTTTAAGGAGACCCAGTACTTC. Its translation is CASSQDMGFKETQYF.

The chain couples TRBV7-2 to TRBJ1-3; no reliable D call. V was pared by 2 bases and J by 2 bases, with 10 bases between. Per the germline V gene, CDR1 is SGHTA and CDR2 is FQGNSA. This CDR3 comprises 15 residues. This CDR3 is CASSLTPAPGNTIYF. In DNA form, the CDR3 reads TGTGCCAGCAGCTTAACGCCCGCTCCTGGAAACACCATATATTTT.

V gene TRBV5-6 combines with J gene TRBJ1-6, with D unclear. V was trimmed by 4 bases and J by 0 bases, leaving 5 bases between them. CDR1 is SGHDT, CDR2 YYEEEE, per germline. There are 14 residues in the CDR3. CDR3 sequence (DNA): TGTGCCAGCAGCCGGAGCTCCTATAATTCACCCCTCCACTTT. Translation: CASSRSSYNSPLHF.

V is TRBV28 and J is TRBJ2-1; D gene unclear. The CDR3 covers 16 residues. Trimming removed 5 bases at V and 3 bases at J, with 17 bases between. Germline V gives CDR1 MDHEN, CDR2 SYDVKM. CDR3 residues: CASSPPTLRGYNEQFF. For the CDR3, the DNA is TGTGCCAGCAGTCCGCCGACCCTTAGAGGCTACAATGAGCAGTTCTTC.

This clone was picked up one time. The CDR3 region has the DNA TGTGCCAGCGGATGGAGCGGGAGTAGGGATGAGCAGTTCTTC. It translates to CASGWSGSRDEQFF. The gene calls are TRBV7-9 and TRBJ2-1; 8 bases match TRBD2. The germline V gene encodes CDR1 SEHNR and CDR2 FQNEAQ (reference sequence). CDR3 length equals 14 residues. Germline trimming cut 8 bases from V and 8 bases from J; bases unmatched to any gene: 11.

The table lists this clone with a few counts. The chain joins TRBV12-5 to TRBJ1-2, with 7 bases lining up with TRBD1. The CDR3 runs to 14 residues. V was pared by 1 base and J by 8 bases, with 7 bases of the junction left unmatched. Germline V gene sequence: CDR1 LGHNT, CDR2 FRNRAP. CDR3 sequence reads: CASGLAGQDRGYTF. DNA for the CDR3: TGTGCTAGTGGTTTGGCTGGACAGGATCGGGGCTACACCTTC.

The chain has TRBV4-1 and TRBJ1-1, with D maybe TRBD1 (6 bases). Trimming shortened V by 2 bases and J by 5 bases, and 12 bases separated the two germline ends. This CDR3 has 14 amino acids. Germline V lookup: CDR1 MGHRA, CDR2 YSYEKL. The CDR3 loop is CASSQIGGDTEAFF. CDR3 DNA sequence: TGCGCCAGCAGCCAAATAGGGGGGGATACTGAAGCTTTCTTT.

The gene calls are TRBV7-9 and TRBJ2-1, with TRBD1 identical over 8 bases. V lost 5 bases and J lost 8; bases outside the gene matches: 11. The CDR3 spans 15 residues. Germline V gene data show CDR1 as SEHNR and CDR2 as FQNEAQ (reference sequence). CDR3 nucleotides: TGTGCCAGCAGCCTAAGACAGGGGATGGAAGATGAGCAGTTCTTC. This encodes CASSLRQGMEDEQFF. Based on the CDR3 plus reference TRBV7-9 and TRBJ2-1, the full variable domain is DTGVSQNPRHKITKRGQNVTFRCDPISEHNRLYWYRQTLGQGPEFLTYFQNEAQLEKSRLLSDRFSAERPKGSFSTLEIQRTEQGDSAMYLCASSLRQGMEDEQFFGPGTRLTVL.

V usage is TRBV28 and J usage is TRBJ2-3; maybe TRBD1 (6 bases). CDR1 and CDR2 from the germline V gene are MDHEN and SYDVKM. With 1 base removed from V and 1 base from J, the gap between germline ends came to 12 bases. The CDR3 covers 16 residues. CDR3 DNA: TGTGCCAGCAGTTTATTACAGGGAATCGGCACAGATACGCAGTATTTT. Translating it yields CASSLLQGIGTDTQYF.

This clone was observed a handful of times. The genes are TRBV9 and TRBJ2-3; 7 nucleotides align to TRBD2. Unmatched junction bases numbered 1, after V lost 2 bases and J lost 7 bases. Germline V CDR1 and CDR2: SGDLS, YYNGEE. The CDR3 length is 12 residues. The CDR3 protein is CASSVGGNTQYF. The CDR3 coding sequence is TGTGCCAGCAGCGTGGGGGGGAATACGCAGTATTTT.

The V call is TRBV19, the J call TRBJ2-2; maybe TRBD2 (5 bases). The CDR3 runs 14 residues. V lost 3 bases to trimming and J lost 1 base, with 6 bases between them. In germline, CDR1 is LNHDA, CDR2 SQIVND (reference sequence). CDR3 sequence: CASSIGLNTGELFF. CDR3 bases: TGTGCCAGTAGTATTGGACTGAACACCGGGGAGCTGTTTTTT.

This chain joins TRBV4-3 and TRBJ2-3; D assignment may be TRBD1 or TRBD2 (5 bases each). The germline gives CDR1 LGHNA, CDR2 YSLEER. The CDR3 runs 15 residues. Trimming shortened V by 5 bases and J by 6 bases, and 18 bases separated the two germline ends. CDR3 protein: CASSGLARWGDTQYF. In DNA, the CDR3 is TGCGCCAGCAGCGGTCTGGCAAGGTGGGGGGATACGCAGTATTTT.

The rearrangement uses TRBV28 and TRBJ2-5; D is possibly TRBD1 (6 bases). CDR1 and CDR2 (germline): MDHEN, SYDVKM. The CDR3 is 15 residues long. V was shortened by 6 bases and J by 2 bases, with 16 bases between the two germline ends. CDR3 region: CASSPGQSLQETQYF. The CDR3 nucleotides are TGTGCCAGCAGCCCCGGACAGAGTTTACAAGAGACCCAGTACTTC.

The chain carries TRBV9 and TRBJ2-3; 7 nucleotides line up with TRBD2. V gave up 1 base and J gave up 6 bases; unmatched junction bases: 5. Looked up from germline, CDR1 is SGDLS and CDR2 is YYNGEE. This CDR3 has 14 residues. The CDR3 here is CASSVFAGVDTQYF. The CDR3 coding sequence is TGTGCCAGCAGCGTATTTGCGGGGGTTGATACGCAGTATTTT.